The 18 T cell receptor beta chains presented below share a single source sample, sequenced in a study of neoadjuvant anti-PD-1 for oral cavity cancer. Measured with immunoSEQ multiplex PCR; TCRdb has only the in-frame clones, and not every one. The repertoire has over 11,000 clones, about 64% of them found once; the top ten carry 3.1%. The source was PBMCs, collected before nivolumab (anti-PD-1) treatment. The receptors were gathered from a person aged 35 to 85 with oral cavity squamous cell carcinoma.

The chain couples TRBV5-1 to TRBJ1-5; 10 positions match TRBD1. V trimming: 4 bases; J trimming: 7 bases; junction bases outside the gene matches: 8. The CDR3 is made up of 15 amino acids. Germline lookup yields CDR1 SGHRS and CDR2 YFSETQ. Here the CDR3 reads CASSEGQGTRQPQHF. The CDR3 DNA sequence: TGCGCCAGCAGCGAGGGACAGGGGACGAGACAGCCCCAGCATTTT. Combining the CDR3 with reference TRBV5-1 and TRBJ1-5 gives the whole variable domain KAGVTQTPRYLIKTRGQQVTLSCSPISGHRSVSWYQQTPGQGLQFLFEYFSETQRNKGNFPGRFSGRQFSNSRSEMNVSTLELGDSALYLCASSEGQGTRQPQHFGDGTRLSIL.

This rearrangement joins TRBV2 to TRBJ1-1; D unresolved. The CDR3 spans 13 residues. Looked up from germline, CDR1 is SNHLY and CDR2 is FYNNEI. Trimming shortened V by 6 bases and J by 0 bases, and 8 bases separated the two germline ends. CDR3 amino acids: CASSPRMNTEAFF. CDR3 sequence (DNA): TGTGCCAGCAGCCCTAGAATGAACACTGAAGCTTTCTTT.

This chain connects TRBV19 to TRBJ1-5; no clear D. Germline values: CDR1 LNHDA, CDR2 SQIVND (reference sequence). The CDR3 has 15 amino acids. The germline V and J ends were trimmed by 3 bases and 7 bases, with 16 bases remaining between them. The CDR3 is CASSIGIQIGQPQHF. CDR3 nucleotides: TGTGCCAGTAGTATTGGAATCCAGATCGGCCAGCCCCAGCATTTT.

The V gene is TRBV7-9, the J gene TRBJ2-2, with 7 positions matching TRBD1. The germline V gene has CDR1 SEHNR and CDR2 FQNEAQ (reference sequence). J gave up 2 bases and V 4 bases, and 13 bases lay outside the gene matches. The CDR3 consists of 18 residues. In DNA, the CDR3 is TGTGCCAGCAGCTCCGTTTTCGTGGGACAGCTCAACACCGGGGAGCTGTTTTTT. Translated, it gives CASSSVFVGQLNTGELFF.

The gene calls are TRBV6-1 and TRBJ1-3; tentatively, D is TRBD1 (5 bases). The CDR3 runs to 14 residues. V was trimmed by 2 bases and J by 7 bases, leaving 12 bases between them. Germline V gives CDR1 MNHNS, CDR2 SASEGT. The CDR3 spells CASSELNRINTIYF. The DNA for the CDR3 is TGTGCCAGCAGTGAATTGAACAGGATTAACACCATATATTTT.

This clone has just a few counts. The genes are TRBV2 and TRBJ1-1; no clear D. Trimming took off 4 bases at V and 1 base at J, with 22 bases between the two ends. Germline-derived CDR1 and CDR2 are SNHLY and FYNNEI. The CDR3 consists of 18 residues. CDR3 DNA sequence: TGTGCCAGCAGTGTAGCGGCAGAAACTACGACCGGGAACACTGAAGCTTTCTTT. Translated: CASSVAAETTTGNTEAFF.

CDR3 coding DNA: TGCGCCAGCAGCCCGACAGAAGTCTATGGCTACACCTTC. Translated, it gives CASSPTEVYGYTF. The rearrangement links TRBV5-1 to TRBJ1-2, with D possibly TRBD1 on 5 matching bases. There are 13 residues in the CDR3. The V end was cut by 4 bases, the J end by 4 bases, with 11 bases between. The V gene's germline CDR1 is SGHRS and CDR2 YFSETQ.

CDR3 amino acids: CASSPHLRHYEQYF. CDR3 DNA: TGTGCCAGCAGCCCCCATTTACGGCACTACGAGCAGTACTTC. The gene calls are TRBV9 and TRBJ2-7; no clear D. With 4 bases removed from V and 3 bases from J, the gap between germline ends came to 14 bases. The germline CDR1 and CDR2 sequences are SGDLS and YYNGEE. There are 14 residues in the CDR3.

The chain combines TRBV5-5 with TRBJ2-7; D call uncertain. The CDR3 contains 15 residues. Germline V gives CDR1 SGHKS, CDR2 YYEKEE (reference sequence). Trimming shortened V by 1 base and J by 6 bases, and 17 bases separated the two germline ends. The CDR3 region has the DNA TGTGCCAGCAGCTTGAAAAGCCTTGTACCACGCGAGCAGTACTTC. Amino acids: CASSLKSLVPREQYF. The full variable domain, its missing parts supplied by reference TRBV5-5 and TRBJ2-7, is DAGVTQSPTHLIKTRGQQVTLRCSPISGHKSVSWYQQVLGQGPQFIFQYYEKEERGRGNFPDRFSARQFPNYSSELNVNALLLGDSALYLCASSLKSLVPREQYFGPGTRLTVT.

The V and J genes are TRBV5-1 and TRBJ1-6; possibly TRBD1 for D (6 bases). Trimming pared 5 bases from V and 6 bases from J, leaving 12 bases between. The CDR3 loop spans 14 amino acids. Germline V lookup: CDR1 SGHRS, CDR2 YFSETQ. The chain's CDR3 is CASRDRVFNSPLHF. The CDR3 DNA sequence: TGCGCCAGCAGGGACAGAGTTTTTAATTCACCCCTCCACTTT.

The chain is built from TRBV10-3 and TRBJ1-1; tentatively, D is TRBD1 (5 bases). This CDR3 contains 13 residues. CDR1 is ENHRY, CDR2 SYGVKD, per germline. Between the trimmed V and J ends, which lost 0 bases and 7 bases, there was a span of 9 bases. As DNA, the CDR3 is TGTGCCATCAGTGAGTCGTGGGGGATTGAAGCTTTCTTT. Translation gives CAISESWGIEAFF.

This chain links TRBV19 with TRBJ2-7; D is ambiguous. V shed 6 bases and J shed 2 bases, with 17 bases lying between them. CDR3 length: 15 amino acids. Germline V gene sequence: CDR1 LNHDA, CDR2 SQIVND (reference sequence). CDR3 sequence (DNA): TGTGCCAGTAGACCCGAGGACCGACCAGCCTACGAGCAGTACTTC. It translates to CASRPEDRPAYEQYF.

The chain uses TRBV30 and TRBJ1-2, with a tentative D call TRBD1 (6 bases). The CDR3 spans 14 residues. Germline V lookup: CDR1 GTSNPN, CDR2 SVGIG (reference sequence). Trimming removed 2 bases at V and 12 bases at J, with 22 bases between. CDR3 loop: CAWSRLTITGLDTF. The CDR3 DNA reads as TGTGCCTGGAGTCGGCTTACAATTACAGGGTTGGACACCTTC.

The V gene is TRBV27, the J gene TRBJ2-3, with D perhaps TRBD1 or TRBD2 (5 bases each). CDR1 and CDR2 from the germline V gene are MNHEY and SMNVEV (reference sequence). The CDR3 runs 14 residues. Trimming pared 2 bases from V and 3 bases from J, leaving 9 bases between. This chain's CDR3 is CASSLLAGTDTQYF. Written as DNA, the CDR3 is TGTGCCAGCAGTTTACTAGCAGGGACAGATACGCAGTATTTT.

CDR3: CASTKGGGAGNEQFF. CDR3 in DNA: TGTGCCAGCACCAAGGGTGGAGGGGCCGGCAATGAGCAGTTCTTC. The chain employs TRBV28 and TRBJ2-1, with D maybe TRBD2 (6 bases). Germline values: CDR1 MDHEN, CDR2 SYDVKM. There are 15 residues in the CDR3. V lost 7 bases, J lost 6 bases, and 19 bases lay in between.

V and J are TRBV2 and TRBJ2-1; the D gene is possibly TRBD1 (6 bases). Germline CDR1 is SNHLY and CDR2 is FYNNEI. This CDR3 comprises 12 residues. Trimming left V 8 bases short and J 4 bases short, with 9 bases between. The CDR3 sequence: CASWDIYNEQFF. The CDR3 DNA follows: TGTGCCAGCTGGGACATATACAATGAGCAGTTCTTC.

The chain carries TRBV5-1 and TRBJ2-5, with unresolved D. Germline V CDR1 and CDR2: SGHRS, YFSETQ. Trimming shortened V by 0 bases and J by 4 bases, and 10 bases separated the two germline ends. The CDR3 sequence is 14 residues long. The CDR3 protein is CASSLEFGPETQYF. For the CDR3, the DNA is TGCGCCAGCAGCTTGGAGTTTGGCCCAGAGACCCAGTACTTC.

V usage is TRBV19 and J usage is TRBJ1-2; D ambiguous. Germline CDR1 reads LNHDA; CDR2 reads SQIVND (reference sequence). This CDR3 region has 11 residues. V lost 3 bases to trimming and J lost 5 bases, with 4 bases between them. The CDR3, as DNA: TGTGCCAGTAGTATGCGATATGGCTACACCTTC. It translates to CASSMRYGYTF.